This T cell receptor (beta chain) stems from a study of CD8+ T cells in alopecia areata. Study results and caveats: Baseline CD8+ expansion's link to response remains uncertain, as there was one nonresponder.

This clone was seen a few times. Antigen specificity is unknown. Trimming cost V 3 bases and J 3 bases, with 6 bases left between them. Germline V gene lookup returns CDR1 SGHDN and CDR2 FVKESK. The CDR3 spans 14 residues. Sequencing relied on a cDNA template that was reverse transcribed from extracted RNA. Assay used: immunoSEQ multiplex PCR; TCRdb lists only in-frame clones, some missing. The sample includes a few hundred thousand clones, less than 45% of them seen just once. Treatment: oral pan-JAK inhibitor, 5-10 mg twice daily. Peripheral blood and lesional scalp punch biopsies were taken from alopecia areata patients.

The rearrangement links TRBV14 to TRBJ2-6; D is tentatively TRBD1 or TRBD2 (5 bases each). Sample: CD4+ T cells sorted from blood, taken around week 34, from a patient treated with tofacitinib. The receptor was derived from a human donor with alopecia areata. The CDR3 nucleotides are TGTGCCAGCAGCCAGGGGGTTGGGGCCAACGTCCTGACTTTC. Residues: CASSQGVGANVLTF.